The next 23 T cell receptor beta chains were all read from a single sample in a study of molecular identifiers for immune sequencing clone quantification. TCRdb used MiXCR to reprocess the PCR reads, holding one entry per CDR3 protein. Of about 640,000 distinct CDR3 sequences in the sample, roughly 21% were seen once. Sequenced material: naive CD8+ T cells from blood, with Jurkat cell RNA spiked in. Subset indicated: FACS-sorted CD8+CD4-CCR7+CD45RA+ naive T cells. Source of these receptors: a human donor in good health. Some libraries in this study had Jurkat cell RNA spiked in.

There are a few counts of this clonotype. The CDR3 is CASSLGGFENTIYF. Written as DNA, the CDR3 is TGTGCCAGCAGCTTAGGAGGGTTTGAAAACACCATATATTTT. V usage is TRBV7-9 and J usage is TRBJ1-3; D is uncertain. Germline assignment: CDR1 SEHNR and CDR2 FQNEAQ (reference sequence). V was cut by 1 base and J by 6 bases, with 10 bases left in between. The CDR3 contains 14 residues. The variable domain in full, with the rest retrieved from reference TRBV7-9 and TRBJ1-3, is DTGVSQNPRHKITKRGQNVTFRCDPISEHNRLYWYRQTLGQGPEFLTYFQNEAQLEKSRLLSDRFSAERPKGSFSTLEIQRTEQGDSAMYLCASSLGGFENTIYFGEGSWLTVV.

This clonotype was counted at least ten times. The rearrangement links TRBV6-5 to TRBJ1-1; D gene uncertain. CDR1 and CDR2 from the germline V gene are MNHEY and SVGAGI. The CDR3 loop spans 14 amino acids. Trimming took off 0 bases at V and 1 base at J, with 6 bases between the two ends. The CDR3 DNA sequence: TGTGCCAGCAGTTACTCTGGGGAGAACACTGAAGCTTTCTTT. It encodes CASSYSGENTEAFF.

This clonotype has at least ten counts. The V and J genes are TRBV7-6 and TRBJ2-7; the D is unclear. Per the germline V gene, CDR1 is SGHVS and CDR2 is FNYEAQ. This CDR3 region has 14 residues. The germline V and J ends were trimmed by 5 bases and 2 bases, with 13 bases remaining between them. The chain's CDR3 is CASSMDGGAYEQYF. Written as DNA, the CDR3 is TGTGCCAGCAGCATGGACGGTGGCGCCTACGAGCAGTACTTC. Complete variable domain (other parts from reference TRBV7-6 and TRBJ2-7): GAGVSQSPRYKVTKRGQDVALRCDPISGHVSLYWYRQALGQGPEFLTYFNYEAQQDKSGLPNDRFSAERPEGSISTLTIQRTEQRDSAMYRCASSMDGGAYEQYFGPGTRLTVT.

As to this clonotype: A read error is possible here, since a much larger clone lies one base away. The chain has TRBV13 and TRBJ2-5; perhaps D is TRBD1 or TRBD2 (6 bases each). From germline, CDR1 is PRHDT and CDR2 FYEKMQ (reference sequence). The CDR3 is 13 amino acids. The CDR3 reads CTSKVGGTETQYF. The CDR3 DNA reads TGTACCAGCAAAGTCGGGGGCACAGAGACCCAGTACTTC.

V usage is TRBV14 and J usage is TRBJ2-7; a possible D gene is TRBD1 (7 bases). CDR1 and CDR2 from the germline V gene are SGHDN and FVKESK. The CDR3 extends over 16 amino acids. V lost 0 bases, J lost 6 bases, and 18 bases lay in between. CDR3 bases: TGTGCCAGCAGCCAAGATCTGGGCAGGGGGGCGGGCGAGCAGTACTTC. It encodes CASSQDLGRGAGEQYF.

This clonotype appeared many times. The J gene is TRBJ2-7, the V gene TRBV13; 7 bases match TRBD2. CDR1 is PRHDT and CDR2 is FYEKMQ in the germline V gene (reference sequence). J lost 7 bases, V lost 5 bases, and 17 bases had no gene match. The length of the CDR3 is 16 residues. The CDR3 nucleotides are TGTGCCAGCAGCACTCAGCCGGGACTACCAATGGGAGAGCAGTACTTC. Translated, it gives CASSTQPGLPMGEQYF.

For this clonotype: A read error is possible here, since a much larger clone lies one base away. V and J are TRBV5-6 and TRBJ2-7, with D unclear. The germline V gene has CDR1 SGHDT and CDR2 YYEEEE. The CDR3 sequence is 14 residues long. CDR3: CASSLGSSNYGQYF. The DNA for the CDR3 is TGTGCCAGCAGCTTGGGGAGTAGTAACTACGGGCAGTACTTC.

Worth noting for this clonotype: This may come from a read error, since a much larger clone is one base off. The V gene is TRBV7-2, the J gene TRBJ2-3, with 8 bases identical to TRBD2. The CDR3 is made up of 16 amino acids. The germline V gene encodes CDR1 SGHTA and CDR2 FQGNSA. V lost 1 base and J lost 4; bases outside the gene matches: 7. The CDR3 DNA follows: TGTGCCAGCAGCTTAGTCGGGGGGGCCGTGGCAGATACGCAGTATTTT. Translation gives CASSLVGGAVADTQYF.

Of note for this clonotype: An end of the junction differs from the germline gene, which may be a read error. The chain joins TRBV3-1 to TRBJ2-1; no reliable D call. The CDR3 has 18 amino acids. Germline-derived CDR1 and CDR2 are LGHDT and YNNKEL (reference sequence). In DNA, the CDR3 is TGTGCCAGCAGCCCCCCCGAGGTAGTCAATAAGGGATACAATGGGCAGTTCTTC. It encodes CASSPPEVVNKGYNGQFF.

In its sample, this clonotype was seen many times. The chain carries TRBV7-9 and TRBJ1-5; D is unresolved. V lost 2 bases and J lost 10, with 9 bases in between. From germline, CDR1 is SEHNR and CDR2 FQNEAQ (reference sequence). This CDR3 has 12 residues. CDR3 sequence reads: CASSLFGGPQHF. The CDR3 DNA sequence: TGTGCCAGCAGCTTATTCGGAGGACCCCAGCATTTT.

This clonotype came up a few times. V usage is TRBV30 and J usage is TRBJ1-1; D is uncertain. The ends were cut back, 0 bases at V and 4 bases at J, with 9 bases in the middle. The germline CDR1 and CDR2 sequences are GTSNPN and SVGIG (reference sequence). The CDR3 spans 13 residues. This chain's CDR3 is CAWSVSGITEAFF. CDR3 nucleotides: TGTGCCTGGAGTGTTTCCGGGATCACTGAAGCTTTCTTT.

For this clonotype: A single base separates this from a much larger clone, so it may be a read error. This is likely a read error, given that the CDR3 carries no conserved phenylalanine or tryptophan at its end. CDR3: CASSLEPASTDYEQYS. The CDR3 nucleotides read TGCGCCAGCAGCTTGGAACCCGCGAGTACTGACTACGAGCAGTACTCC. The chain joins TRBV5-1 to TRBJ2-7; D unresolved. The germline CDR1 and CDR2 sequences are SGHRS and YFSETQ. CDR3 length: 16 amino acids. Deletions cut 0 bases from V and 3 bases from J, with 16 bases between.

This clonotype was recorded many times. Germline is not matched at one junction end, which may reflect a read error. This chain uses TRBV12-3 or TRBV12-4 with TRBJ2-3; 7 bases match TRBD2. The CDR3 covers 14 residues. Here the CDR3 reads CASSIAGGTDTQYF. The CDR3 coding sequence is TGTGCCAGCAGTATAGCGGGTGGCACAGATACGCAGTATTTT.

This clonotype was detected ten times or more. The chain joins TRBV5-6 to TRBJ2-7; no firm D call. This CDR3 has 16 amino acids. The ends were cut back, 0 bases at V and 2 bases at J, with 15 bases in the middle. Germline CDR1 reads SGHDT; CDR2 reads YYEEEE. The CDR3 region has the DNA TGTGCCAGCAGCTTGGAAGCAGACGCTATCACCTACGAGCAGTACTTC. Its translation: CASSLEADAITYEQYF.

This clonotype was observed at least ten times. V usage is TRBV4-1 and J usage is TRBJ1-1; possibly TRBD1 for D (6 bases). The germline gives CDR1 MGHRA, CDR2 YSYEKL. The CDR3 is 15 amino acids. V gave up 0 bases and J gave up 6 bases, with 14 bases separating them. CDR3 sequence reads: CASSQEPTGSAEAFF. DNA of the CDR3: TGCGCCAGCAGCCAAGAGCCCACAGGGAGCGCTGAAGCTTTCTTT.

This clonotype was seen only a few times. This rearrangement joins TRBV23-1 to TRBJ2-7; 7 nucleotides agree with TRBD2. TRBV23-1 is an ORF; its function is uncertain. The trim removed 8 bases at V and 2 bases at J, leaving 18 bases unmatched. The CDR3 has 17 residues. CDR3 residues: CASDRRGCSSGPYEQYF. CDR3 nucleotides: TGCGCCAGCGATCGTAGGGGCTGCTCTAGCGGCCCCTACGAGCAGTACTTC.

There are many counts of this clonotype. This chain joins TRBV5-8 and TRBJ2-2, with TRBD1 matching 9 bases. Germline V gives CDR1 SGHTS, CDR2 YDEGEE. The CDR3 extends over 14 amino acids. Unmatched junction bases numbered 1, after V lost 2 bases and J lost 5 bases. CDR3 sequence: CASSFGTGTGELFF. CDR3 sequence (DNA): TGTGCCAGCAGCTTCGGGACAGGGACCGGGGAGCTGTTTTTT.

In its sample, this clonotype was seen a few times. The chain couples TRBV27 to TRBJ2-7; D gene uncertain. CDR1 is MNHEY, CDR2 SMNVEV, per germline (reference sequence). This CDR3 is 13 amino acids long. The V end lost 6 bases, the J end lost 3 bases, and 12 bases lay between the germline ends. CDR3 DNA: TGTGCCAGCAGCAGGACGGCAGTCTACGAGCAGTACTTC. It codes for CASSRTAVYEQYF.

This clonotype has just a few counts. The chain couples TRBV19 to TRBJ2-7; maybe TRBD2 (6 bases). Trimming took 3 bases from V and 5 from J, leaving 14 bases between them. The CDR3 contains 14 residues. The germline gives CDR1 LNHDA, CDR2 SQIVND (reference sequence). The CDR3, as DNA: TGTGCCAGTAGTATTCTGGCCGGGGAGGACGAGCAGTACTTC. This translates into CASSILAGEDEQYF.

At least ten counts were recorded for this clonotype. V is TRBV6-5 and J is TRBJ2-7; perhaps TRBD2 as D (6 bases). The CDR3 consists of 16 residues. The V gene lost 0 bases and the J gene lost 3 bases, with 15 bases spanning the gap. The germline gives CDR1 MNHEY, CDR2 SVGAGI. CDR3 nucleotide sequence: TGTGCCAGCAGTTACTCGAATGGTTTGGAGGGCTACGAGCAGTACTTC. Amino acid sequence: CASSYSNGLEGYEQYF.

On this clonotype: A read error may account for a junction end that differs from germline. For the CDR3, the DNA is TGCGCCAGCAGCCAAGGGACCCTGGGGGGGGCCTACGGGCAGTACTTC. Its translation is CASSQGTLGGAYGQYF. The chain uses TRBV4-3 and TRBJ2-7; possible D gene TRBD2, 7 bases. Germline V CDR1 and CDR2: LGHNA, YSLEER. The CDR3 consists of 16 residues.

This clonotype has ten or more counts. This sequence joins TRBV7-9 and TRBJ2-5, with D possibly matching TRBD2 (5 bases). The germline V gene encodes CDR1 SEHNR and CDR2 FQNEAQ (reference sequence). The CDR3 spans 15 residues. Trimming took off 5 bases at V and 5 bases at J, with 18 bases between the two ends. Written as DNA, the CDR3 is TGTGCCAGCAGCCCCCCCCCGAGGGCGTTGGAGACCCAGTACTTC. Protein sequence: CASSPPPRALETQYF. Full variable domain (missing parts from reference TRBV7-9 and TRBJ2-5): DTGVSQNPRHKITKRGQNVTFRCDPISEHNRLYWYRQTLGQGPEFLTYFQNEAQLEKSRLLSDRFSAERPKGSFSTLEIQRTEQGDSAMYLCASSPPPRALETQYFGPGTRLLVL.

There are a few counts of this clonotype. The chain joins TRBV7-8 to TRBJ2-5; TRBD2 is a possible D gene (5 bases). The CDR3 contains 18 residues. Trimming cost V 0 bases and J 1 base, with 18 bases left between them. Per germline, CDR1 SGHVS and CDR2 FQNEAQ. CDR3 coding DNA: TGTGCCAGCAGCTTAGCAGGCGGGCCAGCGGTGATCCAAGAGACCCAGTACTTC. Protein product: CASSLAGGPAVIQETQYF.